Sequencing of this T cell receptor beta chain was carried out in a study of blood T cell repertoires in COVID-19. Study context: Sites across the United States, Italy and Spain contributed samples from acute and convalescent COVID-19. PBMCs, B-cell-depleted T cells, or T cells were the source of the cDNA or gDNA that made up the material.

This table comes from immunoSEQ multiplex PCR, and its TCRdb copy is limited to in-frame clones, with some not included. Found here are some 290,000 clones, approximately 87% of them singletons; the top ten hold about 4.5%. This clone has only a few counts. Germline loops: CDR1 SGHVS, CDR2 FNYEAQ. The V gene end was trimmed by 2 bases and the J gene end by 0 bases; junction bases not matched to a gene: 10. The CDR3 extends over 19 amino acids. The receptor was derived from a man aged 60 to 69 who had recovered from COVID-19. The genes are TRBV7-6 and TRBJ2-2; 9 nucleotides line up with TRBD2. Sequenced sample: peripheral blood. The CDR3 here is CASSLRSPGLASNTGELFF. The CDR3 DNA reads TGTGCCAGCAGCTTACGGTCCCCGGGACTAGCATCGAACACCGGGGAGCTGTTTTTT.